This TCR beta chain was sequenced in a study of PD-1 blockade in classical Hodgkin lymphoma. CDR3 size: 13 residues. Germline assignment: CDR1 SGHRS and CDR2 YFSETQ. Trimming took 4 bases from V and 2 from J, leaving 10 bases between them. Study-wide findings and caveats: In newly diagnosed patients, baseline TCR diversity was reportedly below that of healthy donors. Repertoires differed for reasons still undefined, possibly disease activity or prior therapy.

As for time point: newly diagnosed, previously untreated cHL patient sample. As a comparison, the study used PBMCs from newly diagnosed, untreated classical Hodgkin lymphoma. The table came from immunoSEQ multiplex PCR; TCRdb's copy has only in-frame clones and leaves some out. The sample contains tens of thousands of clones, 93% of which appear only once. This clone was picked up one time. Its matching antigen is unknown. The rearrangement uses TRBV5-1 and TRBJ2-7, with D maybe TRBD2 (5 bases). Sequencing input: peripheral blood mononuclear cells (PBMCs). The source of this sequence is a human donor with classical Hodgkin lymphoma. This CDR3 is CASSAPGTYEQYF. DNA of the CDR3: TGCGCCAGCAGCGCACCCGGGACCTACGAGCAGTACTTC.